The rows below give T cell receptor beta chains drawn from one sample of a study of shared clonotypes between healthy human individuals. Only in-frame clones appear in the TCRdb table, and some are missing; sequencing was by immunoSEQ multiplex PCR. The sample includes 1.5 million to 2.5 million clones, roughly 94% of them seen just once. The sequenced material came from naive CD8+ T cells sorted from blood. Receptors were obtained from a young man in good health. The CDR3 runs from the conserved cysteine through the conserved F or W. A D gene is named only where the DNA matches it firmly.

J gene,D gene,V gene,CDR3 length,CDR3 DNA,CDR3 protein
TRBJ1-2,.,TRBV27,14,TGTGCCAGCAGTACAGCGGGCAGCTACTATGGCTACACCTTC,CASSTAGSYYGYTF
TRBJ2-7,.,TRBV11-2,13,TGTGCCAGCAGCTTAGATAACGGGGGCGAGCAGTACTTC,CASSLDNGGEQYF
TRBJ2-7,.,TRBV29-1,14,TGCAGCGGCTCCGGGACAGCGGGCTCCTACGAGCAGTACTTC,CSGSGTAGSYEQYF
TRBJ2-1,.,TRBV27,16,TGTGCCAGCAGTCCCCTAGGCGTTGGAGGGGGGGGTGAGCAGTTCTTC,CASSPLGVGGGGEQFF
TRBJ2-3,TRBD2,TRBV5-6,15,TGTGCCAGCAGACCCGGGACTAGCGGGATATATACGCAGTATTTT,CASRPGTSGIYTQYF
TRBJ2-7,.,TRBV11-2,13,TGTGCCAGCATCCGAGGCGGGGCCTACGAGCAGTACTTC,CASIRGGAYEQYF
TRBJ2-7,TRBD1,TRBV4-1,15,TGCGCCAGCAGCCAAGCGTCCAGGGGGCAATACGAGCAGTACTTC,CASSQASRGQYEQYF
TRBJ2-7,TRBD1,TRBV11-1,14,TGTGCCAGCAGCACCGAGACAGGGTCCTACGAGCAGTACTTC,CASSTETGSYEQYF
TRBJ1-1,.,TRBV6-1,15,TGTGCCAGCAGTGTAGGTAGGGTTCAGAACACTGAAGCTTTCTTT,CASSVGRVQNTEAFF
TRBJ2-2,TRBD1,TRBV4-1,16,TGCGCCAGCAGCCAAGTTGCGACAGGGTTTACCGGGGAGCTGTTTTTT,CASSQVATGFTGELFF
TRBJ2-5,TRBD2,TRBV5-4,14,TGTGCCAGCAGCGTCGGGACTACTCAAGAGACCCAGTACTTC,CASSVGTTQETQYF
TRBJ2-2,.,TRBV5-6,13,TGTGCCAGCAGCTTGCAGGTACCCGGGGAGCTGTTTTTT,CASSLQVPGELFF
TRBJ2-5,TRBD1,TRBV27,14,TGTGCCAGTGGCCCGCAGGGGGCTGGAGAGACCCAGTACTTC,CASGPQGAGETQYF
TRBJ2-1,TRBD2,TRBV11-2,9,TGTGCCGGGGGGGTGGAGCAGTTCTTC,CAGGVEQFF